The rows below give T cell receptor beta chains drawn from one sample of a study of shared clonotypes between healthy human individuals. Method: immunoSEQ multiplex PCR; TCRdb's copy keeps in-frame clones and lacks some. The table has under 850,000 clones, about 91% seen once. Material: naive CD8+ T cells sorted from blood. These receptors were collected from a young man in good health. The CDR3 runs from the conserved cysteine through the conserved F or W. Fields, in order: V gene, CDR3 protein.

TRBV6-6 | CASSQREVYYEQYF
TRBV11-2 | CASSSHGYQETQYF
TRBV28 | CASSMRDRGQEETQYF
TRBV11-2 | CASSLGRETRPAEQYF
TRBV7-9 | CASSRDNMNTEAFF
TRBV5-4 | CASSLRSPDTQYF
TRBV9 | CASSVGEAGPTYEQYF
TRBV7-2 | CASSTGPSPTDTQYF
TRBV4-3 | CASSHIYRETYEQYF
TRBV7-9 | CASSGGAGRRNTIYF
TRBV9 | CASNVVRQGDGYTF
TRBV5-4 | CASSAGTGKWEAFF
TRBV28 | CASSLRAQPSYEQYF
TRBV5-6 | CASSLAGSHYEQYF
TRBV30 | CAWNVYRVGPSRGSEQYF
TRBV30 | CAWSGTGGVYGYTF
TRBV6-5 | CASSYSEFSYEQYF
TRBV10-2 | CASQDPGQGSYEQYF
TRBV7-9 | CASSLRTSGDHNEQFF
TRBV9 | CASSISGTGRTDTQYF
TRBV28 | CASSSFGLGNSGNTIYF
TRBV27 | CASSTSRQGTGELFF
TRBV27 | CASSDGARDGYTF
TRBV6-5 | CASSYSENYNEQFF
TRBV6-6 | CAITRLPEGEAFF
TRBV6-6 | CASRNPGTGGTDTQYF
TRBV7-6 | CASSPQGASYEQYF
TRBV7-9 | CASSPPGTGGYEQYF
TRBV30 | CAWGTGSYNEQFF